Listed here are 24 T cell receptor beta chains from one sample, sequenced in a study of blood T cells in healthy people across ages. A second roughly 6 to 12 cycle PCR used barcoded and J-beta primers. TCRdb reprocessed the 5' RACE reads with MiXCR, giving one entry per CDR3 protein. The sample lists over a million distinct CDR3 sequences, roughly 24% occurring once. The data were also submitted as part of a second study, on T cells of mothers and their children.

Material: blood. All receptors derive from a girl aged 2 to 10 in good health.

CDR3 region: CASSIRKGTDTQYF. As DNA, the CDR3 is TGCGCCAGCAGCATCCGGAAGGGCACAGATACGCAGTATTTT. The V gene is TRBV4-1, the J gene TRBJ2-3; D ambiguous. This CDR3 region has 14 residues. From germline, CDR1 is MGHRA and CDR2 YSYEKL. Trimming took off 5 bases at V and 1 base at J, with 10 bases between the two ends.

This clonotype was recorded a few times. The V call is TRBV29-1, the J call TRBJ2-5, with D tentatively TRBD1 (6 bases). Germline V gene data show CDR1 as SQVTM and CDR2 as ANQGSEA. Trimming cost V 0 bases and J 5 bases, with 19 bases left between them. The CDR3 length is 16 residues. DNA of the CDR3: TGCAGCGTTGAAGATCCCGGGACACCCCTTGGGGAGACCCAGTACTTC. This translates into CSVEDPGTPLGETQYF.

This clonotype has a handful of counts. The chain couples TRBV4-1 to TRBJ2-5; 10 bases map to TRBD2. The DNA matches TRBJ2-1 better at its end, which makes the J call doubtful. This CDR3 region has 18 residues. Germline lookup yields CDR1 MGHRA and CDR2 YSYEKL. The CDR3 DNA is TGCGCCAGCAGCCAAGAGGTGGGGCTAGCGGGGGAGAGCAATGAGCAGTTCTTC. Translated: CASSQEVGLAGESNEQFF.

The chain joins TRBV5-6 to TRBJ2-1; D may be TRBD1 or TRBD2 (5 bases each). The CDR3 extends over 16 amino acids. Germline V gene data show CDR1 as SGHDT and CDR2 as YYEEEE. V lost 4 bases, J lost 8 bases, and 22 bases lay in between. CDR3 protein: CASSALRDPQIDEQFF. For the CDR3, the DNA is TGTGCCAGCAGCGCATTACGGGACCCCCAGATCGATGAGCAGTTCTTC.

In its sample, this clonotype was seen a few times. The CDR3 DNA follows: TGTGCCAGCAGCCCCCCACCCGATAAGGAGGGGGGCACAGATACGCAGTATTTT. Translation: CASSPPPDKEGGTDTQYF. The gene calls are TRBV7-9 and TRBJ2-3, with D perhaps matching TRBD1 or TRBD2 (6 bases each). Trimming removed 5 bases at V and 1 base at J, with 22 bases between. This CDR3 contains 18 residues. CDR1 is SEHNR, CDR2 FQNEAQ, per germline (reference sequence).

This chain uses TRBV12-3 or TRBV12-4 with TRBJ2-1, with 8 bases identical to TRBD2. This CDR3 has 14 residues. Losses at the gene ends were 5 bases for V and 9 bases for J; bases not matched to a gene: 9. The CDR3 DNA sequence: TGTGCCAGCAGTACCTCCGGGACTAGTGGTGAGCAGTTCTTC. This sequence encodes CASSTSGTSGEQFF.

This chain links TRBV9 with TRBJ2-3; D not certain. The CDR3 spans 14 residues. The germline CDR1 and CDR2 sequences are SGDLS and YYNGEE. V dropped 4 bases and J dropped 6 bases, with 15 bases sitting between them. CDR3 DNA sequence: TGTGCCAGCAGCTTCGGACGAGCTTGGGATACGCAGTATTTT. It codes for CASSFGRAWDTQYF.

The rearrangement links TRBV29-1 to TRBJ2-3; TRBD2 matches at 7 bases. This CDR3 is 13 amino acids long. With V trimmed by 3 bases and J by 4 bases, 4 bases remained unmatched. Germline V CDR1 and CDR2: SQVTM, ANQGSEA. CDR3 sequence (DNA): TGCAGCGTTGAGGGGGGGTCTTCAGATACGCAGTATTTT. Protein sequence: CSVEGGSSDTQYF.

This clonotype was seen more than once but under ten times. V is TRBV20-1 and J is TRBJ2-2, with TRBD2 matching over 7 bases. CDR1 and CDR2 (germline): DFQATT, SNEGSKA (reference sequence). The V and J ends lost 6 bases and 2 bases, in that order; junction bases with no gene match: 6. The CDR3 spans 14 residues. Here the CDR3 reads CSAMGGVNTGELFF. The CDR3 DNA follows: TGCAGTGCAATGGGGGGGGTAAACACCGGGGAGCTGTTTTTT.

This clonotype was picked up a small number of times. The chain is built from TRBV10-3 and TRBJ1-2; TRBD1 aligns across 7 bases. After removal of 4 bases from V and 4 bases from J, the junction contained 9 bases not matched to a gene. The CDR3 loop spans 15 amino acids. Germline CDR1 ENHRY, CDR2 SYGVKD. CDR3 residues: CAISGGQSPFYGYTF. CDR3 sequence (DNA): TGTGCCATCAGTGGGGGACAGAGTCCTTTCTATGGCTACACCTTC.

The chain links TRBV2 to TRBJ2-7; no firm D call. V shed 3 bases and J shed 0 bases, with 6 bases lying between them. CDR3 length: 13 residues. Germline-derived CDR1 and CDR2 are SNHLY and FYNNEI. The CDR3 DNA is TGTGCCAGCAGTGACTCCTACTCCTACGAGCAGTACTTC. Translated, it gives CASSDSYSYEQYF.

The CDR3 DNA reads as TGTGCCAGCAGCTTTTGGCGCACAACGCTTAATCAGCCCCAGCATTTT. It codes for CASSFWRTTLNQPQHF. This sequence joins TRBV5-6 and TRBJ1-5; D unresolved. In germline, CDR1 is SGHDT, CDR2 YYEEEE. The CDR3 has 16 amino acids. Trimming took 2 bases from V and 4 from J, leaving 16 bases between them.

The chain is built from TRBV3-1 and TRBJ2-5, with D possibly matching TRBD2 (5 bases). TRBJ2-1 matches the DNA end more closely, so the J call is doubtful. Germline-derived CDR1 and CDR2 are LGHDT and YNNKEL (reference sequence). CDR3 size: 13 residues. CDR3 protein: CASSWRSGGEQFF. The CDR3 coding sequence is TGTGCCAGCAGCTGGAGGTCGGGCGGTGAGCAGTTCTTC.

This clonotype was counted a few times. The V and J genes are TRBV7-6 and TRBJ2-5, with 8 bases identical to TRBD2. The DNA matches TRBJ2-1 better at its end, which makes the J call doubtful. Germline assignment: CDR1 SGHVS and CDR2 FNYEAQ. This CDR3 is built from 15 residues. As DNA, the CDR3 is TGTGCCAGCAGCTTATTTAGGTCCAGCGGGGGAGAGCAGTTCTTC. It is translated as CASSLFRSSGGEQFF.

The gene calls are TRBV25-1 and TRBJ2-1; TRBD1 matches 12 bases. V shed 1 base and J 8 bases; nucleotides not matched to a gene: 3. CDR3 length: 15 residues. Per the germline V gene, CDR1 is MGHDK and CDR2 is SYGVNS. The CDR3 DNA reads TGTGCCAGCAGTGAATGGGACAGGGGGCAGGATGAGCAGTTCTTC. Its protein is CASSEWDRGQDEQFF. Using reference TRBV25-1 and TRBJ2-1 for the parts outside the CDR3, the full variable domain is EADIYQTPRYLVIGTGKKITLECSQTMGHDKMYWYQQDPGMELHLIHYSYGVNSTEKGDLSSESTVSRIRTEHFPLTLESARPSHTSQYLCASSEWDRGQDEQFFGPGTRLTVL.

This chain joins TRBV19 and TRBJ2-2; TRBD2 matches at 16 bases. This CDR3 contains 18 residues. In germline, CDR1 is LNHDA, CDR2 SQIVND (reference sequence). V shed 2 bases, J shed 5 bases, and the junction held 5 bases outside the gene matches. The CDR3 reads CASSILGLAGGPTGELFF. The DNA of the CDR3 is TGTGCCAGTAGTATACTGGGACTAGCGGGGGGGCCAACCGGGGAGCTGTTTTTT.

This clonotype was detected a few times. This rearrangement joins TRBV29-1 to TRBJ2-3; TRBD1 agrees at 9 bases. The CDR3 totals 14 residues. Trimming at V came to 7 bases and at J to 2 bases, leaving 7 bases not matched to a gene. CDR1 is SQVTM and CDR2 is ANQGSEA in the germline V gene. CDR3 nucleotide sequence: TGCAGCGCCGCCGGGACAGGGAACACAGATACGCAGTATTTT. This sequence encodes CSAAGTGNTDTQYF.

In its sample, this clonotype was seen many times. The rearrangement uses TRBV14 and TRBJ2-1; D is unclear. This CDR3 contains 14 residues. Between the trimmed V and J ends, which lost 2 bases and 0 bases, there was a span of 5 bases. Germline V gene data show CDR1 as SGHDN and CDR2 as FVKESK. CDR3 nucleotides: TGTGCCAGCAGCCAACTAGGCTCCTACAATGAGCAGTTCTTC. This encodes CASSQLGSYNEQFF.

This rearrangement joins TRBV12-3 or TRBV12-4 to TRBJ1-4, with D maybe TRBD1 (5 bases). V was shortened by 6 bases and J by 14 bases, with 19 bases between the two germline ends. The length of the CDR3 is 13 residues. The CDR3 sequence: CASSQPGGTKLFF. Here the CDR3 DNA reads TGTGCCAGCAGCCAACCGGGGGGGACGAAGCTGTTTTTT.

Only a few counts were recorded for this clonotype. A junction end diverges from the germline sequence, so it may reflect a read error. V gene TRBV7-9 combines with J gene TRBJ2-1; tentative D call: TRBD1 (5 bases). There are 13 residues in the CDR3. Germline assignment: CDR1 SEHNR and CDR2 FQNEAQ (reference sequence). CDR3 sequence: CASSYGLDREMVF. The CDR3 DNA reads TGTGCCAGCAGCTACGGCTTAGACAGAGAGATGGTCTTC.

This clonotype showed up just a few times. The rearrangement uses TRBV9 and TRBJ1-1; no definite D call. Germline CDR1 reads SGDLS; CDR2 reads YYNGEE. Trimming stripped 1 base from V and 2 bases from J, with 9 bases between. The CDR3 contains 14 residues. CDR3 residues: CASSVSTYNTEAFF. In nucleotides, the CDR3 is TGTGCCAGCAGCGTAAGTACTTACAACACTGAAGCTTTCTTT.

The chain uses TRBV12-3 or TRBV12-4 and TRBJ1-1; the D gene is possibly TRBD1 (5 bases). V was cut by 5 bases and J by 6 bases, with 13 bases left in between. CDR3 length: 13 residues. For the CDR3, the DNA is TGTGCCAGCAGTAGAACGGGGCAGCCTGAAGCTTTCTTT. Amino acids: CASSRTGQPEAFF.

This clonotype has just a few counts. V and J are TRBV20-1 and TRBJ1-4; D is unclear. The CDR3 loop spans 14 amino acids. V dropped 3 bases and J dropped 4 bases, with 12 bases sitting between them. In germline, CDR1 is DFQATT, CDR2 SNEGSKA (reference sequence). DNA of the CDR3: TGCAGTGCTAGTTTGCGATATGTTAATGAAAAACTGTTTTTT. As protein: CSASLRYVNEKLFF.

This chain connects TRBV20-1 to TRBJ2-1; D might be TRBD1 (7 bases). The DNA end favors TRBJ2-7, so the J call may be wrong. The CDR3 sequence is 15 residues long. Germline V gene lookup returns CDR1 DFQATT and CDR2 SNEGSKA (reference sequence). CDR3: CSAKTTQTGRYEQYF. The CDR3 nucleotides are TGCAGTGCCAAAACCACACAGACAGGGAGGTACGAGCAGTACTTC.